The 27 T cell receptor beta chains presented below share a single source sample, sequenced in a study of read filtering for tumor transcriptome and immune sequencing. The library was built from roughly 400 ng RNA with molecular barcoded adaptors for alpha/delta and beta/gamma chains. TCRdb re-called the reads with MiXCR, one entry per CDR3 protein. The data hold about 130,000 distinct CDR3 sequences, with less than 15% observed a single time. Specimen: a population of CD138-negative cells sorted from bone marrow. These receptors were collected from a donor aged 40 or over with multiple myeloma.

This clonotype has at least ten counts. The CDR3 bases are TGTGCCAGCAGTTACGCGGGACCTAAATCTAGCGGGAGGGCCGAGCAGTACTTC. Translating gives CASSYAGPKSSGRAEQYF. This chain links TRBV6-6 with TRBJ2-7; TRBD2 agrees at 12 bases. There are 18 residues in the CDR3. From germline, CDR1 is MNHNY and CDR2 SVGAGI (reference sequence). After removal of 2 bases from V and 6 bases from J, the junction contained 14 bases not matched to a gene.

This clonotype was picked up a small number of times. This sequence joins TRBV6-1 and TRBJ1-3; D is uncertain. The germline V gene has CDR1 MNHNS and CDR2 SASEGT. The germline V and J ends were trimmed by 4 bases and 2 bases, with 12 bases remaining between them. CDR3 length: 15 amino acids. The CDR3 bases are TGTGCCAGCAGTGCGGCAGGTATACCTGGAAACACCATATATTTT. Amino acid sequence: CASSAAGIPGNTIYF.

This clonotype was seen only a few times. The chain uses TRBV7-8 and TRBJ2-7, with a tentative D call TRBD1 (6 bases). The CDR3 contains 14 residues. V lost 5 bases and J lost 0, with 11 bases in between. In germline, CDR1 is SGHVS, CDR2 FQNEAQ. The CDR3 loop reads CASSRDRHSYEQYF. The CDR3 DNA sequence: TGTGCCAGCAGCCGAGACAGGCACTCCTACGAGCAGTACTTC.

The CDR3: CASSLSQGAYNEQFF. CDR3 nucleotides: TGTGCCAGCAGCTTATCACAGGGTGCCTACAATGAGCAGTTCTTC. The chain couples TRBV11-2 to TRBJ2-1; a possible D gene is TRBD1 (6 bases). Germline CDR1 is SGHAT and CDR2 is FQNNGV. The length of the CDR3 is 15 residues. The V end lost 2 bases, the J end lost 2 bases, and 10 bases lay between the germline ends.

This clonotype has at least ten counts. The chain combines TRBV7-9 with TRBJ2-7, with TRBD1 identical over 12 bases. CDR3 length: 15 residues. The germline CDR1 and CDR2 sequences are SEHNR and FQNEAQ (reference sequence). V shed 5 bases, J shed 4 bases, and the junction held 6 bases outside the gene matches. This CDR3 is CASSKGTGGGYEQYF. For the CDR3, the DNA is TGTGCCAGCAGCAAAGGGACAGGGGGCGGGTACGAGCAGTACTTC.

This clonotype was counted many times. The chain combines TRBV11-1 with TRBJ2-1; D uncertain. Germline-derived CDR1 and CDR2 are SGHAT and FQDESV (reference sequence). The V end lost 5 bases, the J end lost 8 bases, and 10 bases lay between the germline ends. The CDR3 loop spans 12 amino acids. The CDR3 nucleotides are TGTGCCAGCAGCCGAGGCCGGTATGAGCAGTTCTTC. Translating it yields CASSRGRYEQFF.

Many counts were recorded for this clonotype. The chain combines TRBV4-1 with TRBJ2-7; 11 nucleotides match TRBD2. Germline V gene sequence: CDR1 MGHRA, CDR2 YSYEKL. This CDR3 is 14 amino acids long. Trimming took 4 bases from V and 7 from J; bases not matched to a gene: 6. CDR3 sequence reads: CASSLRLAGREQYF. The CDR3 coding sequence is TGCGCCAGCAGCCTCAGACTAGCGGGAAGGGAGCAGTACTTC.

This clonotype was observed many times. CDR3 amino acids: CSARSAQGIWETQYF. CDR3 nucleotide sequence: TGCAGCGCTCGATCGGCACAGGGGATTTGGGAGACCCAGTACTTC. V gene TRBV29-1 combines with J gene TRBJ2-5; TRBD1 aligns across 7 bases. The CDR3 runs to 15 residues. Germline V gives CDR1 SQVTM, CDR2 ANQGSEA. J lost 5 bases, V lost 7 bases, and 16 bases had no gene match.

This clonotype was seen ten or more times. V and J are TRBV6-5 and TRBJ2-7, with 7 nucleotides matching TRBD2. Germline V gene data show CDR1 as MNHEY and CDR2 as SVGAGI. J gave up 0 bases and V 4 bases, and 3 bases lay outside the gene matches. CDR3 size: 14 residues. CDR3: CASSWGGSSYEQYF. As DNA, the CDR3 is TGTGCCAGCAGTTGGGGGGGAAGCTCCTACGAGCAGTACTTC.

This clonotype was detected many times. The V gene is TRBV29-1, the J gene TRBJ2-7; D ambiguous. Trimming cost V 1 base and J 0 bases, with 7 bases left between them. CDR1 SQVTM and CDR2 ANQGSEA come from the germline V gene. The CDR3 totals 13 residues. The CDR3 is CSVEGDTSYEQYF. The CDR3, as DNA: TGCAGCGTTGAAGGAGACACCTCCTACGAGCAGTACTTC.

This clonotype was counted at least ten times. V and J are TRBV20-1 and TRBJ2-2; TRBD2 agrees at 10 bases. Germline V gene lookup returns CDR1 DFQATT and CDR2 SNEGSKA (reference sequence). The V gene end was trimmed by 5 bases and the J gene end by 5 bases; junction bases not matched to a gene: 8. This CDR3 comprises 15 residues. The CDR3 DNA reads TGCAGTGCTGGTCGGACTAGCGGAGTAACCGGGGAGCTGTTTTTT. Amino acids: CSAGRTSGVTGELFF.

Comments on this clonotype: This may come from a read error, since a much larger clone is one base off. This chain joins TRBV11-2 and TRBJ2-5; TRBD2 matches at 12 bases. Germline assignment: CDR1 SGHAT and CDR2 FQNNGV. The CDR3 contains 15 residues. V shed 8 bases and J 5 bases; nucleotides not matched to a gene: 9. CDR3 nucleotide sequence: TGTGCCAGCGGCGCGCGACTAGCGGGGGAGGAGACCCAGTACTTC. Protein: CASGARLAGEETQYF.

The table lists this clonotype with many counts. The J gene is TRBJ2-7, the V gene TRBV18; D is undetermined. CDR1 is KGHSH, CDR2 LQKENI, per germline. Trimming left V 0 bases short and J 4 bases short, with 10 bases between. The CDR3 runs 14 residues. CDR3 nucleotide sequence: TGTGCCAGCTCACCACCGGGATCAAAATACGAGCAGTACTTC. This codes for CASSPPGSKYEQYF.

This clonotype came up many times. The chain couples TRBV27 to TRBJ2-7, with 12 bases fitting TRBD2. The CDR3 runs 14 residues. Germline CDR1 MNHEY, CDR2 SMNVEV (reference sequence). V lost 4 bases to trimming and J lost 4 bases; unmatched junction nucleotides: 2. CDR3: CASSSGTSGYEQYF. The CDR3 bases are TGTGCCAGCAGTTCCGGGACTAGCGGGTACGAGCAGTACTTC.

This clonotype occurred many times. This chain uses TRBV12-3 or TRBV12-4 with TRBJ2-3; D is possibly TRBD2 (6 bases). CDR3 length equals 15 residues. Between the trimmed V and J ends, which lost 6 bases and 0 bases, there was a span of 13 bases. The CDR3 DNA is TGTGCCAGCAGCCCCCTAGCGACTAGCACAGATACGCAGTATTTT. Translated: CASSPLATSTDTQYF.

This clonotype was seen ten or more times. V usage is TRBV12-3 or TRBV12-4 and J usage is TRBJ2-3, with TRBD2 identical over 8 bases. Unmatched junction bases numbered 11, after V lost 7 bases and J lost 5 bases. This CDR3 has 15 residues. The CDR3 nucleotides read TGTGCCAGCACCCTGAGCGGGAGTCGAAAAGATACGCAGTATTTT. This encodes CASTLSGSRKDTQYF.

This clonotype appeared many times. This chain links TRBV5-1 with TRBJ2-7; no clear D. V shed 1 base and J shed 2 bases, with 4 bases lying between them. From germline, CDR1 is SGHRS and CDR2 YFSETQ. The CDR3 spans 12 residues. CDR3 in amino acids: CASSLQPYEQYF. The CDR3 coding sequence is TGCGCCAGCAGCTTGCAGCCCTACGAGCAGTACTTC.

This clonotype came up many times. The chain couples TRBV6-5 to TRBJ1-6, with no clear D. This CDR3 is 13 amino acids long. Germline V lookup: CDR1 MNHEY, CDR2 SVGAGI. V shed 4 bases and J shed 10 bases, with 11 bases lying between them. CDR3 residues: CASSWEGGSPLHF. The CDR3 DNA reads TGTGCCAGCAGTTGGGAGGGCGGATCACCCCTCCACTTT.

This clonotype was seen at least ten times. V gene TRBV9 combines with J gene TRBJ2-3, with D unresolved. The V gene's germline CDR1 is SGDLS and CDR2 YYNGEE. The CDR3 has 12 amino acids. V was shortened by 4 bases and J by 2 bases, with 5 bases between the two germline ends. The chain's CDR3 is CASSSVTDTQYF. CDR3 nucleotides: TGTGCCAGCAGCTCAGTCACAGATACGCAGTATTTT.

This clonotype has ten or more counts. The V gene is TRBV4-3, the J gene TRBJ2-1; weak D call: TRBD1 (6 bases). Trimming stripped 3 bases from V and 0 bases from J, with 9 bases between. The CDR3 totals 15 residues. Germline V CDR1 and CDR2: LGHNA, YSLEER. The CDR3 is CASSQDRFSYNEQFF. The CDR3, as DNA: TGCGCCAGCAGCCAGGACAGATTCTCCTACAATGAGCAGTTCTTC.

This clonotype appeared many times. The chain carries TRBV11-2 and TRBJ2-2, with 9 bases identical to TRBD1. This CDR3 region has 17 residues. The junction had 7 bases not matched to a gene; V was cut back by 0 bases and J by 5 bases. Per the germline V gene, CDR1 is SGHAT and CDR2 is FQNNGV. CDR3 sequence reads: CASSLDLGTGLTGELFF. The CDR3 nucleotides are TGTGCCAGCAGCTTAGATCTAGGGACAGGGTTGACCGGGGAGCTGTTTTTT.

This clonotype was picked up many times. V and J are TRBV6-2 or TRBV6-3 and TRBJ2-1, with TRBD2 identical over 16 bases. The germline gives CDR1 MNHEY, CDR2 SVGEGT. This CDR3 comprises 20 residues. With 2 bases clipped from V and 8 bases from J, the junction kept 15 bases outside the gene matches. The CDR3 sequence: CASSYNTGTSGRGSGDEQFF. DNA for the CDR3: TGTGCCAGCAGTTACAACACCGGGACTAGCGGGAGGGGATCTGGGGATGAGCAGTTCTTC.

This clonotype was counted ten times or more. The gene calls are TRBV24-1 and TRBJ2-2; tentative D call: TRBD2 (6 bases). The germline gives CDR1 KGHDR, CDR2 SFDVKD. V lost 4 bases, J lost 6 bases, and 20 bases lay in between. The CDR3 runs to 17 residues. CDR3 sequence reads: CATSDGLLNDRPGELFF. The CDR3 nucleotides are TGTGCCACCAGTGACGGACTACTCAACGATCGGCCCGGGGAGCTGTTTTTT.

This rearrangement joins TRBV20-1 to TRBJ2-7; TRBD2 is a possible D gene (6 bases). Trimming removed 1 base from V and 2 bases from J, with 15 bases in between. The CDR3 sequence is 15 residues long. Germline V gene sequence: CDR1 DFQATT, CDR2 SNEGSKA (reference sequence). Here the CDR3 DNA reads TGCAGTGCTAGAGCTCTCGGGGGATATGCCTACGAGCAGTACTTC. Residues: CSARALGGYAYEQYF.

The table lists this clonotype with many counts. The chain uses TRBV2 and TRBJ1-5, with D possibly TRBD1 on 6 matching bases. Germline loops: CDR1 SNHLY, CDR2 FYNNEI. The CDR3 sequence is 14 residues long. V shed 6 bases and J shed 3 bases, with 12 bases lying between them. CDR3 sequence: CASRYRDINQPQHF. CDR3 coding DNA: TGTGCCAGCAGGTACCGGGACATCAATCAGCCCCAGCATTTT.

For the CDR3, the DNA is TGCGCCAGCAGCTTGTCCGTCAGGGAGACCCAGTACTTC. Its translation: CASSLSVRETQYF. The genes are TRBV5-1 and TRBJ2-5; D gene ambiguous. The length of the CDR3 is 13 residues. Trimming left V 1 base short and J 5 bases short, with 9 bases between. Germline V gene lookup returns CDR1 SGHRS and CDR2 YFSETQ.

On this clonotype: A much larger clonotype is one base distant, so this may be a read error. J is TRBJ2-1 and V is TRBV11-3, with 7 bases aligning to TRBD1. This CDR3 has 14 amino acids. CDR1 is SGHNT and CDR2 is YENEEA in the germline V gene. Trimming took 6 bases from V and 6 from J; bases not matched to a gene: 8. The CDR3 region has the DNA TGTGCCAGCAGGCGACAGGGTCGAAGCAATGAGCAGTTCTTC. This encodes CASRRQGRSNEQFF.